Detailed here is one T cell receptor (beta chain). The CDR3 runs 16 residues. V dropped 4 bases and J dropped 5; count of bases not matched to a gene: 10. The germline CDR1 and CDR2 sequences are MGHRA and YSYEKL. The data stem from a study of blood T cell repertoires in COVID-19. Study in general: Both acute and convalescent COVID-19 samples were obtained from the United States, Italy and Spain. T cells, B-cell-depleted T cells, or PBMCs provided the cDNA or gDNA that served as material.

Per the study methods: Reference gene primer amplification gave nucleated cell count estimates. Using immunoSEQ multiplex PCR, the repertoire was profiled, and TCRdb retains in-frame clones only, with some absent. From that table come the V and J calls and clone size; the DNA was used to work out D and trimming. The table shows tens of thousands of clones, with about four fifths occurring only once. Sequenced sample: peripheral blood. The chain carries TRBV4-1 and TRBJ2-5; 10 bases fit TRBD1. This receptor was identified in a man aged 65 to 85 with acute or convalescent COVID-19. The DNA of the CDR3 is TGCGCCAGCAGCCGGCGGGACAGGGGCCAAAGGGAGACCCAGTACTTC. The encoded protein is CASSRRDRGQRETQYF.